The following is a T cell receptor beta chain sequence with its context. Unexposed donor CD4+ T cells date from about 2011-2019, before the COVID-19 pandemic. This entry is derived from a study of CD4 T cells in relation to SARS-CoV-2 and coronaviruses. The wider study: The HLA restriction of the shared crossreactive spike epitopes was mapped.

Naive and memory CD4+ T cell DNA was deep-sequenced without culture. Assay used: immunoSEQ multiplex PCR; TCRdb lists only in-frame clones, some missing. Counted here are about 68,000 clones, over 90% occurring once; the ten biggest clones make up approximately 0.21%. Germline assignment: CDR1 LGHNA and CDR2 YNFKEQ. V lost 3 bases to trimming and J lost 6 bases; unmatched junction nucleotides: 14. This CDR3 spans 18 amino acids. The receptor was isolated from a human donor in good health. The chain joins TRBV4-2 to TRBJ2-2, with 9 nucleotides matching TRBD1. The material sequenced was naive CD4+ T cells from PBMCs. Subset in this sample: naive CD4+ T cells isolated by negative enrichment. CDR3 sequence: CASSQARDRAYIPGELFF. The CDR3, as DNA: TGTGCCAGCAGCCAGGCGAGGGACAGGGCCTATATTCCCGGGGAGCTGTTTTTT.